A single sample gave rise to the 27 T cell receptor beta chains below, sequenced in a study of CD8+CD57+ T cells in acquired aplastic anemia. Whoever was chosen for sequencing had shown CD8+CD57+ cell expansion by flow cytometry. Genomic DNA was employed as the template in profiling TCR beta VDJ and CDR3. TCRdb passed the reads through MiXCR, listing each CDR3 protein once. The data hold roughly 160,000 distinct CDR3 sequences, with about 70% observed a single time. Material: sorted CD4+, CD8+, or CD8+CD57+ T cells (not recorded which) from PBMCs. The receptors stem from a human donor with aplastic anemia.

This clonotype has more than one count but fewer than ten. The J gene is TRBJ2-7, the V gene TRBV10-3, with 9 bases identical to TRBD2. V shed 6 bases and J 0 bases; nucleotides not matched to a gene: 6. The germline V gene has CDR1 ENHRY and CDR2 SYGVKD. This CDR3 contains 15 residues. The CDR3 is CAIRPFSGSSYEQYF. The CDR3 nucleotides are TGTGCCATCAGGCCGTTTAGCGGGAGCTCCTACGAGCAGTACTTC.

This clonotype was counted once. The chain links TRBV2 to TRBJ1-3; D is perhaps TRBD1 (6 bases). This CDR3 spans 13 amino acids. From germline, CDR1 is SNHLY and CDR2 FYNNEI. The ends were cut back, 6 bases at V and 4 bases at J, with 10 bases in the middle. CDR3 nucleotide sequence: TGTGCCAGCAGCTTGCAGGGGGGAAACACCATATATTTT. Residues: CASSLQGGNTIYF.

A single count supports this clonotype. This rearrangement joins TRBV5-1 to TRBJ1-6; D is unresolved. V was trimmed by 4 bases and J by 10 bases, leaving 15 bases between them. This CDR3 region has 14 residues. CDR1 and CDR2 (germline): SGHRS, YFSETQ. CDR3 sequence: CASSSAGSSSPLHF. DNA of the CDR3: TGCGCCAGCAGCAGCGCGGGGTCATCATCACCCCTCCACTTT.

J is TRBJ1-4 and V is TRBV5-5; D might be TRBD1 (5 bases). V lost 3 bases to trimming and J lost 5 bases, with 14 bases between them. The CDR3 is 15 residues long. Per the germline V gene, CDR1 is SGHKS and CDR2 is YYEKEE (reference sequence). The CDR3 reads CASSSPGGGNEKLFF. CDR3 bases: TGTGCCAGCAGCTCCCCGGGGGGTGGCAATGAAAAACTGTTTTTT. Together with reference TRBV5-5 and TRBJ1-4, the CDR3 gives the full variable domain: DAGVTQSPTHLIKTRGQQVTLRCSPISGHKSVSWYQQVLGQGPQFIFQYYEKEERGRGNFPDRFSARQFPNYSSELNVNALLLGDSALYLCASSSPGGGNEKLFFGSGTQLSVL.

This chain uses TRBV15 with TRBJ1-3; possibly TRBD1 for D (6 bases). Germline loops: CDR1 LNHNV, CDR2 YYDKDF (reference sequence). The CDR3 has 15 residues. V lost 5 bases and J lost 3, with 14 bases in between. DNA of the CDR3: TGTGCCACCAGCCTGGGGGCCACGTATGGAAACACCATATATTTT. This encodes CATSLGATYGNTIYF.

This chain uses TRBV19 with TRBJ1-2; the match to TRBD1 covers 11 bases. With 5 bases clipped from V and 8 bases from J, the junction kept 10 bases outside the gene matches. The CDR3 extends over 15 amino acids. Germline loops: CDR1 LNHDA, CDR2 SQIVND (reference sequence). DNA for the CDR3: TGTGCCAGTAGTTCGAGCGGACAGGGGGCTCGCGGCTACACCTTC. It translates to CASSSSGQGARGYTF.

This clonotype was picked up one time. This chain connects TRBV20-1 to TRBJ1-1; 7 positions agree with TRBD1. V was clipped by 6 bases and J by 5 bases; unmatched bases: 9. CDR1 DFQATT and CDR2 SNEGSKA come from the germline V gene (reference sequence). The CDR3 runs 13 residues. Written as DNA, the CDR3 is TGCAGTGCCAGGCCGCGGGACAGTACTGAAGCTTTCTTT. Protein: CSARPRDSTEAFF.

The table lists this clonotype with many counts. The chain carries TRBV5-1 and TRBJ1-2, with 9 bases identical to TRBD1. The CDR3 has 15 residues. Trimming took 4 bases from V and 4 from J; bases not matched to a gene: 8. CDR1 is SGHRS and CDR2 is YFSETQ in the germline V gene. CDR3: CASSPVRDRVYGYTF. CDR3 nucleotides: TGCGCCAGCAGCCCCGTACGGGACAGGGTCTATGGCTACACCTTC.

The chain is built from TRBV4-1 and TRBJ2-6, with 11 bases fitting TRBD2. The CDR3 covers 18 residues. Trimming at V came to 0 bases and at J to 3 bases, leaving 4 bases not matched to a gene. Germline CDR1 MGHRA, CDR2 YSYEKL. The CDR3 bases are TGCGCCAGCAGCCAAGAGCGACTAGCGGGGTGTGGGGCCAACGTCCTGACTTTC. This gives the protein CASSQERLAGCGANVLTF.

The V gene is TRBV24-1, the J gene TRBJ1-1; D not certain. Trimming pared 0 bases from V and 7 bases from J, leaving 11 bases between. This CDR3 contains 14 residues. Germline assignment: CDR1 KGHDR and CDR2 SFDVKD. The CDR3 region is CATSDLKGIYEAFF. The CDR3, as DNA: TGTGCCACCAGTGATTTGAAGGGAATCTATGAAGCTTTCTTT.

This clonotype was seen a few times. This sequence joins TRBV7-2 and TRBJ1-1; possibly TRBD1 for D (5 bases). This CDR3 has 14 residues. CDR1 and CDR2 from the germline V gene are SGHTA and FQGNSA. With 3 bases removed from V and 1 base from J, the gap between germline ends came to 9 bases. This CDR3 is CASSLGRWNTEAFF. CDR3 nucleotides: TGTGCCAGCAGCTTGGGACGGTGGAACACTGAAGCTTTCTTT.

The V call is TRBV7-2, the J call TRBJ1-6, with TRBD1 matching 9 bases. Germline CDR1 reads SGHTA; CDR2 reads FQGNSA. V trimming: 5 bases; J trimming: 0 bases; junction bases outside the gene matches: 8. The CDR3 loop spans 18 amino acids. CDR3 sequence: CASSQRTGVSSYNSPLHF. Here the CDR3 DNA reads TGTGCCAGCAGCCAAAGGACAGGGGTGAGCTCCTATAATTCACCCCTCCACTTT.

The CDR3 region has the DNA TGTGCCATCAGTGTTCAAGGACAGCCCACAGATACGCAGTATTTT. This gives the protein CAISVQGQPTDTQYF. This sequence joins TRBV10-3 and TRBJ2-3, with D tentatively TRBD1 (6 bases). The CDR3 has 15 residues. Germline V gene sequence: CDR1 ENHRY, CDR2 SYGVKD. V lost 4 bases to trimming and J lost 2 bases, with 13 bases between them.

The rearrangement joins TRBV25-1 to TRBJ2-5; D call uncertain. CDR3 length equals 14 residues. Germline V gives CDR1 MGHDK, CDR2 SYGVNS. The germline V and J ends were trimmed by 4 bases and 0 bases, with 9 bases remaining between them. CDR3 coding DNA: TGTGCCAGCAGTGGACATTATAACCAAGAGACCCAGTACTTC. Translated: CASSGHYNQETQYF. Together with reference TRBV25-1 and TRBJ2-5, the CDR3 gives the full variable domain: EADIYQTPRYLVIGTGKKITLECSQTMGHDKMYWYQQDPGMELHLIHYSYGVNSTEKGDLSSESTVSRIRTEHFPLTLESARPSHTSQYLCASSGHYNQETQYFGPGTRLLVL.

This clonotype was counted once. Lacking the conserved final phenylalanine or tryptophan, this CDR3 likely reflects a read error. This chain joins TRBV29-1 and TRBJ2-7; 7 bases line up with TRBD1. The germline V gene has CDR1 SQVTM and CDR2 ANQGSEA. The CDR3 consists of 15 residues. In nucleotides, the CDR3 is TGCAGTTTGTCTATCGGGGACAGATCCTCCTACGAGCAGTACCTC. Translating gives CSLSIGDRSSYEQYL.

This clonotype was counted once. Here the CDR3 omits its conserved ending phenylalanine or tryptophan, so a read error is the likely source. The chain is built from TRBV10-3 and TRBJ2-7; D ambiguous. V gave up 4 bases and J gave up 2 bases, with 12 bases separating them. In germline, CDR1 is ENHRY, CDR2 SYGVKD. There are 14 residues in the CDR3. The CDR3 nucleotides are TGTGCCATCAGTGGAGCCCTTGGGGCCTACGAGCAGTACCTC. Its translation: CAISGALGAYEQYL.

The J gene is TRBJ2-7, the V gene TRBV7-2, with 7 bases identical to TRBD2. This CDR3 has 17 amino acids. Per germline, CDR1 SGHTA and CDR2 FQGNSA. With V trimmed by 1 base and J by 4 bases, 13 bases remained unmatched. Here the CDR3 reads CASSLGGGGTLGYEQYF. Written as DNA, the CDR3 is TGTGCCAGCAGCTTAGGGGGGGGGGGAACCCTGGGGTACGAGCAGTACTTC.

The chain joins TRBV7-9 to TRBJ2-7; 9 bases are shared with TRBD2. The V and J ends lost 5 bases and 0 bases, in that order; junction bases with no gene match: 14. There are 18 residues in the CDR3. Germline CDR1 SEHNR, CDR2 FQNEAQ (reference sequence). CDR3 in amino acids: CASSPLPLAGASSYEQYF. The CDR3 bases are TGTGCCAGCAGCCCTCTCCCATTAGCGGGGGCGAGCTCCTACGAGCAGTACTTC.

The CDR3 spells CSVVETRGQGGYTF. DNA for the CDR3: TGCAGCGTTGTGGAAACCAGGGGGCAAGGAGGCTACACCTTC. The chain carries TRBV29-1 and TRBJ1-2; 8 bases match TRBD1. Germline assignment: CDR1 SQVTM and CDR2 ANQGSEA. Losses at the gene ends were 4 bases for V and 8 bases for J; bases not matched to a gene: 12. This CDR3 is 14 amino acids long. The entire variable domain, with the rest obtained from reference TRBV29-1 and TRBJ1-2, is as follows: SAVISQKPSRDICQRGTSLTIQCQVDSQVTMMFWYRQQPGQSLTLIATANQGSEATYESGFVIDKFPISRPNLTFSTLTVSNMSPEDSSIYLCSVVETRGQGGYTFGSGTRLTVV.

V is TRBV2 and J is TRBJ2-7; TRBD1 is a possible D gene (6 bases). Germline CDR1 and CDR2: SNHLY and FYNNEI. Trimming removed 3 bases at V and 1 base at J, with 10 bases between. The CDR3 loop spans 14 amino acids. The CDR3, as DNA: TGTGCCAGCAGTGAGTTTCAGGGGTCCTACGAGCAGTACTTC. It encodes CASSEFQGSYEQYF.

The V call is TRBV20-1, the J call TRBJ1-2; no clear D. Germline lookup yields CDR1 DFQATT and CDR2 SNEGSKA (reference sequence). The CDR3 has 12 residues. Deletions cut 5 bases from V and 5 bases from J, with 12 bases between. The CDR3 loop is CSAPSLGYGYTF. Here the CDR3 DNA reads TGCAGTGCTCCTTCCCTGGGGTATGGCTACACCTTC.

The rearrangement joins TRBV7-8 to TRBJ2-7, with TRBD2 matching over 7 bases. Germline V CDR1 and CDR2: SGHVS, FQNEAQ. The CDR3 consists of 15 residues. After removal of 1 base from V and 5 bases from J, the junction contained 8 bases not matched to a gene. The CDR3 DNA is TGTGCCAGCAGCTTAGTTGCTAGCGGAGTTGACGAGCAGTACTTC. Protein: CASSLVASGVDEQYF.

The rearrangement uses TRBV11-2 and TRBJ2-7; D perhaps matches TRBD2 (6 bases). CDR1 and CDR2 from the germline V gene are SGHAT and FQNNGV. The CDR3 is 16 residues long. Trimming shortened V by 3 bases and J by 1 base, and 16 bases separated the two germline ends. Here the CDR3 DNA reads TGTGCCAGCAGCTTCGGTACCGGGACTGATTCCTACGAGCAGTACTTC. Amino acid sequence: CASSFGTGTDSYEQYF.

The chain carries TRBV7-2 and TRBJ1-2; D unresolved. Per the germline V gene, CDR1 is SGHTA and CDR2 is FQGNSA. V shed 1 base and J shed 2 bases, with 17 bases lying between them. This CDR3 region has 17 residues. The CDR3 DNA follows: TGTGCCAGCAGCTTAGTCACGACTCTAACTGCGAACTATGGCTACACCTTC. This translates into CASSLVTTLTANYGYTF. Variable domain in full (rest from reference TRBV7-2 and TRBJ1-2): GAGVSQSPSNKVTEKGKDVELRCDPISGHTALYWYRQSLGQGLEFLIYFQGNSAPDKSGLPSDRFSAERTGGSVSTLTIQRTQQEDSAVYLCASSLVTTLTANYGYTFGSGTRLTVV.

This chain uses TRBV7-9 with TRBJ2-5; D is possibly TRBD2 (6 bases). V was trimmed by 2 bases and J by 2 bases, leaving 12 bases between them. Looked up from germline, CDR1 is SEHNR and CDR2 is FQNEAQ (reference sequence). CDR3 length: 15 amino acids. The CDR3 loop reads CASSLMGGTQETQYF. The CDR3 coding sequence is TGTGCCAGCAGCTTAATGGGGGGTACTCAAGAGACCCAGTACTTC.

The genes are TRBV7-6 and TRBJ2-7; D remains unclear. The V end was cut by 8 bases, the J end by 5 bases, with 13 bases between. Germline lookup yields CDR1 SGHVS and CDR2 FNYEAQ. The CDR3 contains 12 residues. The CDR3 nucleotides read TGTGCCAGCGTAAGTCTCTTCCACGAGCAGTACTTC. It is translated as CASVSLFHEQYF.

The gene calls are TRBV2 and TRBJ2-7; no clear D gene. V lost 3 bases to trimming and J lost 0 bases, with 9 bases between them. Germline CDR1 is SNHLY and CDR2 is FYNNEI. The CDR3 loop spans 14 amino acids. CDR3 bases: TGTGCCAGCAGTGACCGGGCCACCTCCTACGAGCAGTACTTC. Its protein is CASSDRATSYEQYF.